The rows below give T cell receptor beta chains drawn from one sample of a study of Ad26.COV2.S vaccination and SARS-CoV-2 variants. Measured with immunoSEQ multiplex PCR; TCRdb has only the in-frame clones, and not every one. The table has about 280,000 clones, more than 70% seen once. The sequenced sample was peripheral blood, obtained in a trial of Ad26.COV2.S vaccine versus placebo. The source of these receptors is a person between 18 and 59 years old who received the Ad26.COV2.S COVID-19 vaccine or a placebo. The CDR3 runs from the conserved cysteine through the conserved F or W. The D gene is left open where the match is weak. Size tells how often a clone was seen (once, few, many) or the class of an expanded clone, and some rows leave it out.

d_gene: .
abundance: .
j_gene: TRBJ2-5
v_gene: TRBV24-1
CDR3nt: TGTGCCACCAGTGATTCCCGGACTCTTGCCGGGGACCAGTACTTC
CDR3aa: CATSDSRTLAGDQYF

d_gene: .
abundance: .
j_gene: TRBJ1-3
v_gene: TRBV7-2
CDR3nt: TGTGCCAGCAGCGCGACGGTGGGTCAGCGCTCTGGAAACACCATATATTTT
CDR3aa: CASSATVGQRSGNTIYF

d_gene: .
abundance: once
j_gene: TRBJ1-1
v_gene: TRBV7-3
CDR3nt: TGTGCCAGCAGCCCGTCAACCGGTAGGACTGAAGCTTTCTTT
CDR3aa: CASSPSTGRTEAFF

d_gene: .
abundance: .
j_gene: TRBJ1-2
v_gene: TRBV21-1
CDR3nt: TGTGCCAGCAGCCTGCCTTTCAACAGGTCTGGTGGCTACACCTTC
CDR3aa: CASSLPFNRSGGYTF

d_gene: .
abundance: .
j_gene: TRBJ2-5
v_gene: TRBV11-2
CDR3nt: TGTGCCAGCAGACAAGGGGGGGGCTCCCCTTGGGAGACCCAGTACTTC
CDR3aa: CASRQGGGSPWETQYF

d_gene: .
abundance: .
j_gene: TRBJ1-1
v_gene: TRBV3-1/TRBV3-2
CDR3nt: TGTGCCAGCAGCCAAAACGGCTTGGGGAGAACGAACACTGAAGCTTTCTTT
CDR3aa: CASSQNGLGRTNTEAFF

d_gene: .
abundance: .
j_gene: TRBJ2-2
v_gene: TRBV2
CDR3nt: TGTGCCAGCACCCGGGGCGGCGGCGGGGAGCTGTTTTTT
CDR3aa: CASTRGGGGELFF

d_gene: .
abundance: .
j_gene: TRBJ2-5
v_gene: TRBV7-2
CDR3nt: TGTGCCAGCAGCTTCGCCAGGGAAGAGACCCAGTACTTC
CDR3aa: CASSFAREETQYF

d_gene: .
abundance: .
j_gene: TRBJ1-5
v_gene: TRBV7-8
CDR3nt: TGTGCCAGCAGCTTAGGATTAGGGGCGCATCAGCCCCAGCATTTT
CDR3aa: CASSLGLGAHQPQHF

d_gene: .
abundance: .
j_gene: TRBJ1-2
v_gene: TRBV7-9
CDR3nt: TGTGCCAGCAGCCCCGGCGTATCAAACTATGGCTACACCTTC
CDR3aa: CASSPGVSNYGYTF

d_gene: .
abundance: .
j_gene: TRBJ1-3
v_gene: TRBV6-6
CDR3nt: TGTGCCAGCAGTTCTGGGTCAGGCCTGACCACCATATATTTT
CDR3aa: CASSSGSGLTTIYF

d_gene: TRBD2
abundance: .
j_gene: TRBJ2-1
v_gene: TRBV10-3
CDR3nt: TGTGCCATCAGTGAGTCAGCGGGAGCGCGGGAATACAATGAGCAGTTCTTC
CDR3aa: CAISESAGAREYNEQFF

d_gene: .
abundance: .
j_gene: TRBJ2-7
v_gene: TRBV5-4
CDR3nt: TGTGCCAGCAGCTTGGAACACAGCACCTACGAGCAGTACTTC
CDR3aa: CASSLEHSTYEQYF

d_gene: TRBD1
abundance: .
j_gene: TRBJ1-2
v_gene: TRBV5-6
CDR3nt: TGTGCCAGCAGCCCGACGGGACAGGGGTATGGCTACACCTTC
CDR3aa: CASSPTGQGYGYTF

d_gene: .
abundance: .
j_gene: TRBJ2-3
v_gene: TRBV7-3
CDR3nt: TGTGCCAGCAGCTTAACGTCAGGAGGTGTTTTGAGAAAAGATACGCAGTATTTT
CDR3aa: CASSLTSGGVLRKDTQYF

d_gene: .
abundance: once
j_gene: TRBJ2-7
v_gene: TRBV5-1
CDR3nt: TGCGCCAGCAGCTTGTCGTGGTTCTCCTACGAGCAGTACTTC
CDR3aa: CASSLSWFSYEQYF

d_gene: TRBD2
abundance: .
j_gene: TRBJ2-3
v_gene: TRBV19
CDR3nt: TGTGCCAGTAGTAGGCGGGACTATTCAATGGATACGCAGTATTTT
CDR3aa: CASSRRDYSMDTQYF

d_gene: .
abundance: .
j_gene: TRBJ1-1
v_gene: TRBV9
CDR3nt: TGTGCCAGCAGCGTAGACCCCCTGGGGGGTTACACTGAAGCTTTCTTT
CDR3aa: CASSVDPLGGYTEAFF

d_gene: .
abundance: .
j_gene: TRBJ2-1
v_gene: TRBV30
CDR3nt: TGTGCCTGGGGAGCCGAAGTTGGGCAGTTCTTC
CDR3aa: CAWGAEVGQFF

d_gene: .
abundance: once
j_gene: TRBJ2-2
v_gene: TRBV5-4
CDR3nt: TGTGCCAGCAGCTTGGGGATCGGGGGGCCGAACACCGGGGAGCTGTTTTTT
CDR3aa: CASSLGIGGPNTGELFF

d_gene: .
abundance: once
j_gene: TRBJ1-4
v_gene: TRBV15
CDR3nt: TGTGCCACCAGCCCCCGACAAAATGAAAAACTGTTTTTT
CDR3aa: CATSPRQNEKLFF

d_gene: .
abundance: .
j_gene: TRBJ1-5
v_gene: TRBV7-2
CDR3nt: TGTGCCAGCGGCACCAATCAGCCCCAGCATTTT
CDR3aa: CASGTNQPQHF

d_gene: TRBD1
abundance: .
j_gene: TRBJ2-7
v_gene: TRBV4-1
CDR3nt: TGCGCCAGCAGCCCGCTTGGGACAGGGTTCTACGAGCAGTACTTC
CDR3aa: CASSPLGTGFYEQYF

d_gene: .
abundance: .
j_gene: TRBJ1-1
v_gene: TRBV4-2
CDR3nt: TGTGCCAGCAGCCAAGGCATGAACACTGAAGCTTTCTTT
CDR3aa: CASSQGMNTEAFF

d_gene: .
abundance: .
j_gene: TRBJ2-1
v_gene: TRBV7-2
CDR3nt: TGTGCCAGCAGCTGGACGAAGTACAATGAGCAGTTCTTC
CDR3aa: CASSWTKYNEQFF

d_gene: TRBD1
abundance: .
j_gene: TRBJ2-7
v_gene: TRBV6-1
CDR3nt: TGTGCCAGCAGTGAGAGGGACAGACCCTCATACGAGCAGTACTTC
CDR3aa: CASSERDRPSYEQYF

d_gene: .
abundance: .
j_gene: TRBJ1-1
v_gene: TRBV7-9
CDR3nt: TGTGCCAGCAGCCCTCGGACTGAAGCTTTCTTT
CDR3aa: CASSPRTEAFF

d_gene: .
abundance: once
j_gene: TRBJ1-1
v_gene: TRBV30
CDR3nt: TGTGCCTGGAACTTTCAGGTGAACACTGAAGCTTTCTTT
CDR3aa: CAWNFQVNTEAFF